The 14 T cell receptor beta chains below were found in one sample sequenced in a study of blood T cell repertoires in COVID-19. Clones were sequenced by immunoSEQ multiplex PCR, and TCRdb holds only the in-frame ones, with some missing. The sample contains about 440,000 clones, around 89% of which appear only once. Sequencing used peripheral blood. Receptor source: a woman aged 45 to 65 with COVID-19, enrolled during active disease.

J is TRBJ1-2 and V is TRBV30; D gene ambiguous. Germline V gives CDR1 GTSNPN, CDR2 SVGIG (reference sequence). This CDR3 spans 12 amino acids. Trimming shortened V by 4 bases and J by 8 bases, and 14 bases separated the two germline ends. The chain's CDR3 is CAWNDYVRGYTF. CDR3 coding DNA: TGTGCCTGGAATGATTATGTGCGGGGCTACACCTTC.

This chain connects TRBV30 to TRBJ1-1; D remains unclear. The CDR3 is made up of 13 amino acids. The V end was cut by 4 bases, the J end by 7 bases, with 16 bases between. CDR1 is GTSNPN and CDR2 is SVGIG in the germline V gene (reference sequence). The CDR3 here is CAWTSLTGFEAFF. In DNA form, the CDR3 reads TGTGCCTGGACCTCTCTAACGGGGTTTGAAGCTTTCTTT.

The chain joins TRBV24-1 to TRBJ2-7; 9 positions match TRBD1. Germline CDR1 and CDR2: KGHDR and SFDVKD. V gave up 5 bases and J gave up 5 bases; unmatched junction bases: 12. CDR3 length: 16 amino acids. The CDR3 region is CATSVADGTGSHEQYF. DNA for the CDR3: TGTGCCACCAGTGTCGCCGACGGGACAGGGTCCCACGAGCAGTACTTC.

The genes are TRBV27 and TRBJ1-6; possible D gene TRBD1, 6 bases. CDR3 size: 16 residues. The V end was cut by 6 bases, the J end by 6 bases, with 18 bases between. Germline V gene lookup returns CDR1 MNHEY and CDR2 SMNVEV (reference sequence). DNA for the CDR3: TGTGCCAGCAGAACAGGGCAGTTTCTAGGTAATTCACCCCTCCACTTT. Translated, it gives CASRTGQFLGNSPLHF.

The chain's CDR3 is CASSPRYGANVLTF. DNA for the CDR3: TGTGCCAGCAGCCCCAGGTATGGGGCCAACGTCCTGACTTTC. This chain joins TRBV7-9 and TRBJ2-6; D gene unclear. CDR3 length: 14 residues. Trimming cost V 5 bases and J 3 bases, with 8 bases left between them. Germline loops: CDR1 SEHNR, CDR2 FQNEAQ (reference sequence).

V and J are TRBV11-3 and TRBJ1-6; D gene uncertain. The V gene's germline CDR1 is SGHNT and CDR2 YENEEA. CDR3 length equals 14 residues. The V and J ends lost 5 bases and 6 bases respectively, with 11 bases between them. The CDR3: CASSEGRFNSPLHF. CDR3 sequence (DNA): TGTGCCAGCAGCGAGGGAAGATTTAATTCACCCCTCCACTTT. Combining the CDR3 with reference TRBV11-3 and TRBJ1-6 gives the whole variable domain EAGVVQSPRYKIIEKKQPVAFWCNPISGHNTLYWYLQNLGQGPELLIRYENEEAVDDSQLPKDRFSAERLKGVDSTLKIQPAELGDSAVYLCASSEGRFNSPLHFGNGTRLTVT.

This chain links TRBV2 with TRBJ2-3, with 14 positions matching TRBD2. The germline V gene has CDR1 SNHLY and CDR2 FYNNEI. Unmatched junction bases numbered 3, after V lost 8 bases and J lost 5 bases. This CDR3 is built from 14 residues. This chain's CDR3 is CASHGLAGGDTQYF. CDR3 in DNA: TGTGCCAGCCACGGACTAGCGGGGGGAGATACGCAGTATTTT.

The genes are TRBV6-4 and TRBJ1-2; D remains ambiguous. Trimming cost V 0 bases and J 5 bases, with 7 bases left between them. The V gene's germline CDR1 is MRHNA and CDR2 SNTAGT. This CDR3 has 13 amino acids. The DNA of the CDR3 is TGTGCCAGCAGTGACTCCGGAGGGTATGGCTACACCTTC. Protein product: CASSDSGGYGYTF.

This rearrangement joins TRBV5-4 to TRBJ2-3; 8 bases are shared with TRBD2. In germline, CDR1 is SGHNT, CDR2 YYREEE (reference sequence). This CDR3 contains 16 residues. V was clipped by 3 bases and J by 5 bases; unmatched bases: 11. This CDR3 reads CASSSGLAGFGDTQYF. In DNA, the CDR3 is TGTGCCAGCAGCTCCGGACTAGCCGGTTTTGGAGATACGCAGTATTTT.

The chain is built from TRBV28 and TRBJ1-4, with D maybe TRBD1 (5 bases). Per the germline V gene, CDR1 is MDHEN and CDR2 is SYDVKM. This CDR3 has 18 amino acids. The V gene lost 0 bases and the J gene lost 5 bases, with 19 bases spanning the gap. CDR3 in DNA: TGTGCCAGCAGTTTATGCTGGGCGGGGGGTCAGGGAAATGAAAAACTGTTTTTT. This sequence encodes CASSLCWAGGQGNEKLFF.

This chain joins TRBV14 and TRBJ2-2; 9 bases align to TRBD2. The V gene end was trimmed by 6 bases and the J gene end by 4 bases; junction bases not matched to a gene: 9. This CDR3 has 16 amino acids. Germline-derived CDR1 and CDR2 are SGHDN and FVKESK. CDR3 in DNA: TGTGCCAGCAGTCTCTGGCGGGGGGGGAGCACCGGGGAGCTGTTTTTT. This sequence encodes CASSLWRGGSTGELFF.

The chain links TRBV9 to TRBJ1-2; TRBD1 is a possible D gene (6 bases). The CDR3 has 14 residues. V was pared by 8 bases and J by 0 bases, with 14 bases between. Germline V gene lookup returns CDR1 SGDLS and CDR2 YYNGEE. Written as DNA, the CDR3 is TGTGCCAGTAGCAGGGACACAGCTAACTATGGCTACACCTTC. Its protein product is CASSRDTANYGYTF.

V gene TRBV11-3 combines with J gene TRBJ2-5, with D maybe TRBD2 (5 bases). CDR3 length: 13 amino acids. V lost 0 bases and J 4 bases, leaving 6 bases between the germline ends. CDR1 SGHNT and CDR2 YENEEA come from the germline V gene. CDR3 DNA: TGTGCCAGCAGCTTAGAGAGGGCAGAGACCCAGTACTTC. The encoded protein is CASSLERAETQYF.

The chain joins TRBV12-3 or TRBV12-4 to TRBJ1-5; the D is unclear. The CDR3 length is 13 residues. The V gene lost 3 bases and the J gene lost 5 bases, with 8 bases spanning the gap. The CDR3 reads CASSLRIDQPQHF. CDR3 coding DNA: TGTGCCAGCAGTTTGCGAATTGATCAGCCCCAGCATTTT.